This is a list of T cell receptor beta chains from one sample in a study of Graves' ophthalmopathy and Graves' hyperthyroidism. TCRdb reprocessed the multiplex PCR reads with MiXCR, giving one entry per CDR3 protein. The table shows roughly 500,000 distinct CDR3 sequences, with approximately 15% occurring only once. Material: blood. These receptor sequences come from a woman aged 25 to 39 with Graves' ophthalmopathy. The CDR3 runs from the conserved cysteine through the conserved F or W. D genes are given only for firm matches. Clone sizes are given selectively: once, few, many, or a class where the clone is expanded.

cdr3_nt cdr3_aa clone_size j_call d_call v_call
TGTGCCAGCAGTTACAGTCTTACTAACTATGGCTACACCTTC CASSYSLTNYGYTF many TRBJ1-2 . TRBV6-5
TGTGCCAGCAGTTTCCAACTCGGGACGGGAAATTTCTTT CASSFQLGTGNFF . TRBJ1-1 . TRBV12-3/TRBV12-4
TGTGCCAGCAGCAGCACGTCGACAGGGGGCAAGTCAGGCTACACCTTC CASSSTSTGGKSGYTF many TRBJ1-2 TRBD1 TRBV13
TGTGCCAGCAGCAAGTGGGGGGGGCGGTCCCAAGAGACCCAGTACTTC CASSKWGGRSQETQYF . TRBJ2-5 . TRBV9
TGCGCCAGCAGCTATCTACCGGGACAGTCGAACACTGAAGCTTTCTTT CASSYLPGQSNTEAFF many TRBJ1-1 TRBD1 TRBV5-1
TGTGCCAGCAGCTTAGATGCGGGGGCGCCGGAAGAGACCCAGTACTTC CASSLDAGAPEETQYF many TRBJ2-5 . TRBV11-2
TGTGCCAGCCGGGGGCGCCTCTCCTACGAGCAGTACTTC CASRGRLSYEQYF many TRBJ2-7 . TRBV28
TGTGCCAGCAGGGATCTACAGGGGAGTACTGAAGCTTTCTTT CASRDLQGSTEAFF many TRBJ1-1 TRBD1 TRBV12-3/TRBV12-4
TGTGCCAGCAGTTACTCGCGAACCGGGGAGCTGTTTTTT CASSYSRTGELFF many TRBJ2-2 . TRBV6-5
TGTGCCAGCCGCCGAACAACTAGCGGGACCAACATTAAGTACTTC CASRRTTSGTNIKYF . TRBJ2-4 TRBD2 TRBV2
TGTGCCAGCAGTTACTTGACCCCGGGGGCGCCGAACACTGAAGCTTTCTTT CASSYLTPGAPNTEAFF many TRBJ1-1 . TRBV6-5
TGTGCCAGCAGCCCCGGGACTAGAAGGGGTCTTTACGAGCAGTACTTC CASSPGTRRGLYEQYF many TRBJ2-7 TRBD2 TRBV6-1
TGCAGTGCCCTCCCCGGGCCGGAGACCCAGTACTTC CSALPGPETQYF few TRBJ2-5 . TRBV20-1
TGTGCCAGCTGGCTACAGGGCGCAGCTTTCTTT CASWLQGAAFF many TRBJ1-1 . TRBV2
TGTGCCAGCAGCCCCCGGACAGGGCTTAACTATGGCTACACCTTC CASSPRTGLNYGYTF many TRBJ1-2 TRBD1 TRBV7-8
TGTGCCAGCAGGACAGGGGGGAGAGGGCAGCCCCAGCATTTT CASRTGGRGQPQHF many TRBJ1-5 TRBD1 TRBV28
TGTGCCAGCAGTTCCGTAAAGGGCCAGCCCCAGCATTTT CASSSVKGQPQHF many TRBJ1-5 . TRBV6-5
TGTGCCACCAGTGATCTTGGACAGGGATTGGAAGAGACCCAGTACTTC CATSDLGQGLEETQYF . TRBJ2-5 TRBD1 TRBV24-1
TGCGCCAGCAGCTTAGATAGGGTTTCCACCGGGGAGCTGTTTTTT CASSLDRVSTGELFF many TRBJ2-2 . TRBV5-1
TGCAGTGCTAGAGTTGGGACTAGCGGGGGGGAGACCCAGTACTTC CSARVGTSGGETQYF once TRBJ2-5 TRBD2 TRBV20-1
TGTGCCAGTAGTACCGGGCCTTCCTACGAGCAGTACTTC CASSTGPSYEQYF many TRBJ2-7 . TRBV19
TGTGCCAGCAGTTACAGAACAGGGATCTATGAGCAGTTCTTC CASSYRTGIYEQFF many TRBJ2-1 . TRBV6-5
TGTGCCAGCAGTTTAGGGACTAGAATCCGGAACGAGCAGTACTTC CASSLGTRIRNEQYF many TRBJ2-7 TRBD2 TRBV6-2/TRBV6-3
TGTGCCAGCAGCCGAGGGGGAGGGCTCTTGGACACTGAAGCTTTCTTT CASSRGGGLLDTEAFF many TRBJ1-1 . TRBV11-1
TGTGCCAGCAGCTTTTTCCGACGGAGCTCTGGGGCCAACGTCCTGACTTTC CASSFFRRSSGANVLTF . TRBJ2-6 . TRBV5-6
TGTGCCAGCAGCCCCGCGCGGGGCACCGGGGAGCTGTTTTTT CASSPARGTGELFF . TRBJ2-2 . TRBV3-1